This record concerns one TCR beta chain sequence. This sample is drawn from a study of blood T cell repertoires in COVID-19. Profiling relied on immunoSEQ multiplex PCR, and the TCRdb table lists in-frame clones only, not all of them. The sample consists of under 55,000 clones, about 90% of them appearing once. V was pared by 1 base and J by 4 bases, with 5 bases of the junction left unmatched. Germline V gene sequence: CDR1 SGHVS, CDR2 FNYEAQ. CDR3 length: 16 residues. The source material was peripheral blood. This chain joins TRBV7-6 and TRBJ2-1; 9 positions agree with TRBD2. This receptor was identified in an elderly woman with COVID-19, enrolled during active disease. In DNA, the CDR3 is TGTGCCAGCAGCTTAGAGGCGGGGGGGTTTTACAATGAGCAGTTCTTC. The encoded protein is CASSLEAGGFYNEQFF. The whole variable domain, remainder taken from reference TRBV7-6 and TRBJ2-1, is GAGVSQSPRYKVTKRGQDVALRCDPISGHVSLYWYRQALGQGPEFLTYFNYEAQQDKSGLPNDRFSAERPEGSISTLTIQRTEQRDSAMYRCASSLEAGGFYNEQFFGPGTRLTVL.